Included here is one T cell receptor beta chain sequence, with context. Germline V lookup: CDR1 MNHNS, CDR2 SASEGT. The CDR3 extends over 12 amino acids. V lost 5 bases to trimming and J lost 14 bases, with 18 bases between them. This sample was included in a study of cytomegalovirus exposure and HLA in healthy donors. The PCR had 60 Vbeta and 13 Jbeta primers. Profiled with immunoSEQ multiplex PCR; TCRdb holds only in-frame clones, not every one. The sample lists approximately 200,000 clones, just under 80% seen once, with less than 6% in the top ten. Sequenced sample: PBMCs. The rearrangement joins TRBV6-1 to TRBJ1-1; D is uncertain. The source of this sequence is a young woman in good health and CMV-seropositive. The CDR3 protein is CASSPPRGMAFF. The CDR3 nucleotides are TGTGCCAGCAGTCCCCCACGAGGGATGGCCTTCTTT.